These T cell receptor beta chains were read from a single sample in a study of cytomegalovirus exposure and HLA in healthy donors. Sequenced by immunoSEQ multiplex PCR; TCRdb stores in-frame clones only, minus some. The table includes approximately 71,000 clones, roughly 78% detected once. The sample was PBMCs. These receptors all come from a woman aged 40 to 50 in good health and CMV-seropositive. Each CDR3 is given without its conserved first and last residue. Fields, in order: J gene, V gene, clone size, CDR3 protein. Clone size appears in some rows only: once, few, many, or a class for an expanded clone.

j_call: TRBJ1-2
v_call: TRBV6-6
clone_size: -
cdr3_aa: ATRDSSNYGYT

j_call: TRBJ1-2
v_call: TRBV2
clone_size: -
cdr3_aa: ASSERGDYGYT

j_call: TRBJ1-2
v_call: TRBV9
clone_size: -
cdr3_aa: ASSVEEGSYGYT

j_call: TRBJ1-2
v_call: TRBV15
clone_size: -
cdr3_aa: ATLRRTGGDYGYT

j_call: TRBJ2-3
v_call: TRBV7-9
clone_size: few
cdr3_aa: ASSPGVDGDTQY

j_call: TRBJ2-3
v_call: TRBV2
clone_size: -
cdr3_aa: ASSVFTDTQY

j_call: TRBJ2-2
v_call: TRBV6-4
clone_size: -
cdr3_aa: ASSDGTNTGELF

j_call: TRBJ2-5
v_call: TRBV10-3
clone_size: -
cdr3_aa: AISQTAGSQETQY

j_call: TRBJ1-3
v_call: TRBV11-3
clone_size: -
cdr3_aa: ASSPTGSGNTIY

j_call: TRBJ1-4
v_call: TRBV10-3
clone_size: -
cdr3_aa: AISEVRQENEKLF

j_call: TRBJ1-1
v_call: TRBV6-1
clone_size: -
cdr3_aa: ASSDRGRLQTEAF

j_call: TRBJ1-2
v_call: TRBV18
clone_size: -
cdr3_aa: ASSPATGGDYGYT

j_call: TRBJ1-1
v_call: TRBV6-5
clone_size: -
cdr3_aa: ASRPPGQGTPEAF

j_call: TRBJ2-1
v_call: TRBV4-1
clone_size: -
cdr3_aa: ASSPTGSLAFQF

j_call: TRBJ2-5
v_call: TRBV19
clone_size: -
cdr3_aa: ASSIDRDLAPY

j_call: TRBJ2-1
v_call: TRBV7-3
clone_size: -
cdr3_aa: ASSLTPTEYNEQF

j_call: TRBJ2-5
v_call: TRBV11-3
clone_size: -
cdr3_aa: ASSLGLAGPYQETQY

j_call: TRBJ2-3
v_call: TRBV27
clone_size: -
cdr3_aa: ASSLWGGTSGQTSTDTQY

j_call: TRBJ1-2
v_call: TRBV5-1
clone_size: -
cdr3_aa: ASSLTQGYGYT

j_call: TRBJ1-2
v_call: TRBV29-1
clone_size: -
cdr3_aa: SVRTGMDYGYT

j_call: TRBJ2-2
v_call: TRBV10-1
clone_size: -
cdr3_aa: ASSESLAGGISPGELF

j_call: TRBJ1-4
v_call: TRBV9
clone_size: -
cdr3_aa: ASSQGGGNEKLF

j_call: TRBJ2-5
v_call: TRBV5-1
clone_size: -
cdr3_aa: ASRSGDRGPQETQY

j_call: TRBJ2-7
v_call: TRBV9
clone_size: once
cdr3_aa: ASSYKPGRDEQY

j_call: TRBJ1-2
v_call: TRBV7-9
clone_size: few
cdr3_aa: ASSDYTGSRDGYT

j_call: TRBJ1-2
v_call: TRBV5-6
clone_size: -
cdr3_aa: ASSAQADYGYT

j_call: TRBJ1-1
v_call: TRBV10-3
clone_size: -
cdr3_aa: AIGSGNTEAF

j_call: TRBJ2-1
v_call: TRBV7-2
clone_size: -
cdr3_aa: ASSLVRARTGWGI

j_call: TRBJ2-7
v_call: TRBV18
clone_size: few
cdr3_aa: ASSPDSYEQY

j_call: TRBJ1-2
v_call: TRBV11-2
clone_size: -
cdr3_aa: ASSYDRENYGYT

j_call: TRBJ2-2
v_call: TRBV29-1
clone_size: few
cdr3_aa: SVPGTTNTGELF

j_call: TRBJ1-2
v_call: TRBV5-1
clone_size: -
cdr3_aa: ASSSDYGYT

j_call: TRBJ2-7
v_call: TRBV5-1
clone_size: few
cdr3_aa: ASSLASTRRAYEQY

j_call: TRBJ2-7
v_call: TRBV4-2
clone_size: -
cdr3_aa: ASSQALAVGYEQY

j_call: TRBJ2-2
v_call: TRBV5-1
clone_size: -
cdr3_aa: ASSFQQDTGELF

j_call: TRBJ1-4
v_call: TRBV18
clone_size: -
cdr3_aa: ASSPTDSNEKLF

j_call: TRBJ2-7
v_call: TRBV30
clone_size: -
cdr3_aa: AWSLYPYEQY

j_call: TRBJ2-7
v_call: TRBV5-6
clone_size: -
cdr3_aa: ASSLFGQGSSYEQY

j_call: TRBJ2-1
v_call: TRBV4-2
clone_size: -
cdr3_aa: ASSRDRSLNEQF

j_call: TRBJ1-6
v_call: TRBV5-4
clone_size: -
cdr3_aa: ASSLAVSSYNSPLH

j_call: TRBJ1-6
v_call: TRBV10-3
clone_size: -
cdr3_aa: AISALSSSYNSPLH

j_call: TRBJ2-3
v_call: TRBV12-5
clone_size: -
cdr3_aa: ASGLGGGADTQY

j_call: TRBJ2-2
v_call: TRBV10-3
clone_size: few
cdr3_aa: AISGRTGGNTGELF

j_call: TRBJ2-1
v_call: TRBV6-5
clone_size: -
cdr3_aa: ASTEGLARWNEQF

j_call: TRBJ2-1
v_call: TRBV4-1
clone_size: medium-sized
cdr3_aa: ASSRGLAGGRLGYNEQF

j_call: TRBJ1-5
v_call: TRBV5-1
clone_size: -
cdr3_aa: ASSVLPAGTGDHQPQH

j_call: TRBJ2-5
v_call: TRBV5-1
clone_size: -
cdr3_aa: ASSVGQQETQY

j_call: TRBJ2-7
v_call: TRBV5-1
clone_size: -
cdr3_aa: ASSFGGPSYEQY

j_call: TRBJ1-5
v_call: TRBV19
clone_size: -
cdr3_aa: ASSSEPRLPQH

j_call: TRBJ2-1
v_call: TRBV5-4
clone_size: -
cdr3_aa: ASSQTGQARF

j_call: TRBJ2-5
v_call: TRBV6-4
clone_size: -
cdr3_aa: ARDQGCGSGLYQETQY

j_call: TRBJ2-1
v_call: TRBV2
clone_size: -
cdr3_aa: ASKQLGGGGF

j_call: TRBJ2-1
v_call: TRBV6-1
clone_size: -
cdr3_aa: ASSDVVATLYNEQF

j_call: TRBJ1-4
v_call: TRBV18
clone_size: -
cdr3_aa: ASSPPGTAFNEKLF

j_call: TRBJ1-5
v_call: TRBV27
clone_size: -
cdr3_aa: ASSYGRGYSNQPQH

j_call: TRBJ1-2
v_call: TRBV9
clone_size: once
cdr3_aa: ASSTSTGANNYGYT

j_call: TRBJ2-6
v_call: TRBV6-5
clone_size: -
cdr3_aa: ASRTRGSGANVLT